This T cell receptor (beta chain) is drawn from a study of immune evolution from preneoplasia to lung adenocarcinoma. Findings and limits, study-wide: Top clone frequencies peaked in normal lung, apparently declining through invasive adenocarcinoma. Clonality was highest in normal lung, lower in later-stage lesions apparently.

There are 16 residues in the CDR3. The V gene's germline CDR1 is MGHDK and CDR2 SYGVNS. With 3 bases removed from V and 1 base from J, the gap between germline ends came to 13 bases. Data came from immunoSEQ multiplex PCR; TCRdb stores just in-frame clones and leaves some out. The sample has 6,000 to 6,500 clones; roughly 80% are singletons. There are a few counts of this clone. Its matching antigen is unknown. The sequenced sample consisted of FFPE adjacent normal lung tissue. The chain has TRBV25-1 and TRBJ2-4, with D perhaps matching TRBD1 (5 bases). This TCR was recovered from a donor aged 70 or over with lung adenocarcinoma. CDR3 nucleotides: TGTGCCAGCAGTGATAACTTCAGGGCGGCCAAAAACATTCAGTACTTC. Translated: CASSDNFRAAKNIQYF.